The 28 T cell receptor beta chains presented below share a single source sample, sequenced in a study of blood T cell repertoires in COVID-19. Assay: immunoSEQ multiplex PCR; the TCRdb copy retains only in-frame clones and omits some. Of 450,000 to 500,000 clones in the sample, 70% to 90% are singletons; the top ten hold 3% to 4%. Sequences were obtained from peripheral blood. The receptors derive from a human donor in a cohort sampled during active COVID-19.

V and J are TRBV28 and TRBJ2-3, with TRBD2 matching over 11 bases. This CDR3 region has 16 residues. Germline CDR1 reads MDHEN; CDR2 reads SYDVKM. V lost 2 bases, J lost 5 bases, and 6 bases stayed unmatched. CDR3 sequence (DNA): TGTGCCAGCAGTTTAGTAGGGACTAGCGGTGGAGATACGCAGTATTTT. It encodes CASSLVGTSGGDTQYF.

The chain links TRBV30 to TRBJ2-2; D call uncertain. The CDR3 extends over 14 amino acids. V lost 0 bases to trimming and J lost 1 base, with 6 bases between them. Germline V gene lookup returns CDR1 GTSNPN and CDR2 SVGIG (reference sequence). Here the CDR3 reads CAWSVLVNTGELFF. In DNA form, the CDR3 reads TGTGCCTGGAGTGTACTGGTGAACACCGGGGAGCTGTTTTTT.

The chain has TRBV2 and TRBJ1-1, with 9 bases matching TRBD1. The CDR3 runs to 15 residues. The germline V gene has CDR1 SNHLY and CDR2 FYNNEI. The V gene end was trimmed by 5 bases and the J gene end by 3 bases; junction bases not matched to a gene: 7. The CDR3 DNA reads as TGTGCCAGCAGTCGACAGGGGGGTAGATACACTGAAGCTTTCTTT. Its translation is CASSRQGGRYTEAFF.

This chain uses TRBV6-6 with TRBJ2-7; 12 nucleotides match TRBD1. CDR1 and CDR2 (germline): MNHNY, SVGAGI (reference sequence). The length of the CDR3 is 15 residues. V dropped 7 bases and J dropped 5; count of bases not matched to a gene: 9. CDR3 region: CASTSPGTGGHEQYF. Here the CDR3 DNA reads TGTGCCAGCACCAGCCCAGGGACAGGGGGCCACGAGCAGTACTTC.

Regarding this clone: Compared with germline, one end of the junction differs, possibly owing to a read error. The V and J genes are TRBV30 and TRBJ1-1; no clear D. Germline CDR1 reads GTSNPN; CDR2 reads SVGIG (reference sequence). The CDR3 consists of 11 residues. CDR3 bases: TGTGCCTGGAGTGTACGGGTCGAAGGTTTCTTT. Translated, it gives CAWSVRVEGFF.

The genes are TRBV5-1 and TRBJ2-3, with D possibly TRBD2 on 5 matching bases. Germline V CDR1 and CDR2: SGHRS, YFSETQ. V gave up 0 bases and J gave up 3 bases, with 11 bases separating them. The CDR3 loop spans 15 amino acids. This CDR3 reads CASSLGLAITDTQYF. DNA for the CDR3: TGCGCCAGCAGCTTGGGGCTAGCTATAACAGATACGCAGTATTTT. The variable domain in full, with the rest retrieved from reference TRBV5-1 and TRBJ2-3, is KAGVTQTPRYLIKTRGQQVTLSCSPISGHRSVSWYQQTPGQGLQFLFEYFSETQRNKGNFPGRFSGRQFSNSRSEMNVSTLELGDSALYLCASSLGLAITDTQYFGPGTRLTVL.

J is TRBJ2-7 and V is TRBV9, with D hard to call. This CDR3 is built from 14 residues. V dropped 1 base and J dropped 0 bases, with 8 bases sitting between them. From germline, CDR1 is SGDLS and CDR2 YYNGEE. As DNA, the CDR3 is TGTGCCAGCAGCGTACAGGCAAGCTCCTACGAGCAGTACTTC. Amino acid sequence: CASSVQASSYEQYF.

The rearrangement uses TRBV10-3 and TRBJ1-3, with unresolved D. The length of the CDR3 is 16 residues. CDR1 and CDR2 from the germline V gene are ENHRY and SYGVKD. V was clipped by 4 bases and J by 0 bases, with 13 bases between them. CDR3 in DNA: TGTGCCATCAGTGGACTTAGACTAAGCTCTGGAAACACCATATATTTT. Its translation: CAISGLRLSSGNTIYF.

The chain combines TRBV11-2 with TRBJ2-3; 8 nucleotides align to TRBD1. The trim removed 3 bases at V and 2 bases at J, leaving 4 bases unmatched. Germline CDR1 reads SGHAT; CDR2 reads FQNNGV. The CDR3 spans 15 residues. The CDR3 DNA sequence: TGTGCCAGCAGCTTTAGGGGACAGGTCACAGATACGCAGTATTTT. Translated, it gives CASSFRGQVTDTQYF.

The V and J genes are TRBV7-9 and TRBJ1-2; TRBD1 agrees at 7 bases. Germline values: CDR1 SEHNR, CDR2 FQNEAQ (reference sequence). The CDR3 covers 13 residues. The trim removed 1 base at V and 4 bases at J, leaving 0 bases unmatched. CDR3 DNA: TGTGCCAGCAGCTTAGAGGGGGCCTATGGCTACACCTTC. Residues: CASSLEGAYGYTF.

This chain uses TRBV29-1 with TRBJ2-3; the D is unclear. Germline assignment: CDR1 SQVTM and CDR2 ANQGSEA. CDR3 length: 13 amino acids. V lost 5 bases, J lost 2 bases, and 11 bases lay in between. CDR3: CSVLTRTTDTQYF. The CDR3, as DNA: TGCAGCGTTCTGACTCGTACCACAGATACGCAGTATTTT.

The chain is built from TRBV2 and TRBJ1-1; D uncertain. V lost 2 bases and J 7 bases, leaving 11 bases between the germline ends. CDR1 is SNHLY and CDR2 is FYNNEI in the germline V gene. The length of the CDR3 is 13 residues. The CDR3 region is CASSESELVEAFF. DNA of the CDR3: TGTGCCAGCAGTGAATCGGAACTAGTTGAAGCTTTCTTT.

The rearrangement links TRBV5-1 to TRBJ1-2; no reliable D call. The CDR3 loop spans 14 amino acids. Germline V CDR1 and CDR2: SGHRS, YFSETQ. Between the trimmed V and J ends, which lost 4 bases and 3 bases, there was a span of 13 bases. The CDR3 DNA is TGCGCCAGCAGCCCTGTCTACTTGGACTATGGCTACACCTTC. Translated: CASSPVYLDYGYTF.

This rearrangement joins TRBV4-1 to TRBJ1-4; perhaps TRBD1 as D (5 bases). The CDR3 consists of 20 residues. Germline CDR1 reads MGHRA; CDR2 reads YSYEKL. V lost 0 bases, J lost 0 bases, and 20 bases lay in between. The CDR3 protein is CASSQDYGLGQGATNEKLFF. The CDR3 bases are TGCGCCAGCAGCCAAGATTACGGTTTGGGGCAAGGAGCAACTAATGAAAAACTGTTTTTT.

The V gene is TRBV7-9, the J gene TRBJ1-4; D unclear. This CDR3 is 12 amino acids long. Looked up from germline, CDR1 is SEHNR and CDR2 is FQNEAQ (reference sequence). V was clipped by 3 bases and J by 6 bases, with 5 bases between them. CDR3 protein: CASSFGDEKLFF. The CDR3 DNA is TGTGCCAGCAGCTTCGGTGATGAAAAACTGTTTTTT.

This rearrangement joins TRBV4-2 to TRBJ2-5, with D perhaps matching TRBD1 (8 bases). Between the trimmed V and J ends, which lost 1 base and 4 bases, there was a span of 16 bases. The length of the CDR3 is 16 residues. CDR1 and CDR2 (germline): LGHNA, YNFKEQ. CDR3 in amino acids: CASSQAKQGGRETQYF. The CDR3 DNA sequence: TGTGCCAGCAGCCAAGCGAAACAGGGGGGGCGAGAGACCCAGTACTTC.

The J gene is TRBJ1-2, the V gene TRBV7-2, with 11 bases fitting TRBD1. Germline V gene lookup returns CDR1 SGHTA and CDR2 FQGNSA. This CDR3 comprises 14 residues. With V trimmed by 0 bases and J by 8 bases, 2 bases remained unmatched. CDR3 nucleotide sequence: TGTGCCAGCAGCTTAGCGGGACAGGGGGAAGGCTACACCTTC. This encodes CASSLAGQGEGYTF.

A remark on this clone: At one of its ends the junction is not consistent with the germline gene, which may arise from a read error. The chain uses TRBV7-7 and TRBJ2-1, with TRBD1 as a possible D gene (6 bases). This CDR3 contains 15 residues. Germline values: CDR1 SSHAT, CDR2 FNYEAQ (reference sequence). The CDR3 nucleotides are TGTGCTAGCAGCTTGTCGCCAGGGGCATACAATGAGCAGTTCTTC. Its protein product is CASSLSPGAYNEQFF.

V gene TRBV20-1 combines with J gene TRBJ2-1, with D possibly TRBD2 on 7 matching bases. The germline CDR1 and CDR2 sequences are DFQATT and SNEGSKA (reference sequence). The CDR3 extends over 11 amino acids. The CDR3 region is CNRGGVHEQFF. CDR3 DNA: TGCAATAGAGGGGGGGTCCATGAGCAGTTCTTC.

The chain couples TRBV10-1 to TRBJ1-1, with a tentative D call TRBD1 (6 bases). The V end was cut by 6 bases, the J end by 4 bases, with 9 bases between. The length of the CDR3 is 12 residues. The germline gives CDR1 WNHNN, CDR2 SYGVQD (reference sequence). CDR3 nucleotide sequence: TGCGCCAGCAGAGGACAGTCCACTGAAGCTTTCTTT. Residues: CASRGQSTEAFF.

The V call is TRBV10-1, the J call TRBJ2-1; 9 bases line up with TRBD2. The ends lost 3 bases at V and 3 bases at J; junction bases unmatched: 6. The CDR3 is 16 residues long. The germline gives CDR1 WNHNN, CDR2 SYGVQD (reference sequence). The CDR3 protein is CASSEHSGSNYNEQFF. The DNA of the CDR3 is TGCGCCAGCAGTGAACATAGCGGGAGCAACTACAATGAGCAGTTCTTC.

This clone showed up many times. The chain has TRBV28 and TRBJ1-5; D perhaps matches TRBD1 (6 bases). Trimming removed 5 bases from V and 2 bases from J, with 25 bases in between. The germline CDR1 and CDR2 sequences are MDHEN and SYDVKM. The CDR3 has 19 amino acids. The CDR3 sequence: CASSLLGGGGLHGNQPQHF. CDR3 coding DNA: TGTGCCAGCAGTCTCCTAGGGGGGGGAGGGTTGCACGGCAATCAGCCCCAGCATTTT.

This rearrangement joins TRBV7-2 to TRBJ2-1; D not resolved. Trimming shortened V by 1 base and J by 13 bases, and 14 bases separated the two germline ends. CDR3 length: 13 amino acids. From germline, CDR1 is SGHTA and CDR2 FQGNSA. The CDR3, as DNA: TGTGCCAGCAGCTTAGATAATGTGCGGAGACAGTTCTTC. Translated: CASSLDNVRRQFF.

J is TRBJ1-1 and V is TRBV7-9; no firm D call. Germline V gene data show CDR1 as SEHNR and CDR2 as FQNEAQ (reference sequence). Between the trimmed V and J ends, which lost 5 bases and 3 bases, there was a span of 10 bases. The CDR3 is 13 residues long. The CDR3 loop is CASSRPSHTEAFF. The CDR3 nucleotides are TGTGCCAGCAGCCGACCTAGCCACACTGAAGCTTTCTTT. Full variable domain (outside the CDR3, taken from reference TRBV7-9 and TRBJ1-1): DTGVSQNPRHKITKRGQNVTFRCDPISEHNRLYWYRQTLGQGPEFLTYFQNEAQLEKSRLLSDRFSAERPKGSFSTLEIQRTEQGDSAMYLCASSRPSHTEAFFGQGTRLTVV.

The genes are TRBV5-1 and TRBJ2-2; the match to TRBD2 covers 12 bases. Germline V gene sequence: CDR1 SGHRS, CDR2 YFSETQ. The CDR3 runs to 15 residues. V shed 7 bases and J 6 bases; nucleotides not matched to a gene: 7. This CDR3 is CASARTSGVAGELFF. In DNA, the CDR3 is TGCGCCAGCGCGCGGACTAGCGGGGTTGCCGGGGAGCTGTTTTTT.

This clone was seen more than once but under ten times. The V and J genes are TRBV9 and TRBJ1-4, with a tentative D call TRBD1 (6 bases). CDR1 is SGDLS, CDR2 YYNGEE, per germline. The germline V and J ends were trimmed by 3 bases and 4 bases, with 19 bases remaining between them. There are 17 residues in the CDR3. The CDR3 DNA reads TGTGCCAGCAGCGCCTCGGCCGGGACACCGAGTAATGAAAAACTGTTTTTT. Protein: CASSASAGTPSNEKLFF.

This chain's CDR3 is CASSLARAPYEQYF. The CDR3 region has the DNA TGTGCCAGCAGTTTGGCCAGGGCTCCCTACGAGCAGTACTTC. V is TRBV28 and J is TRBJ2-7; D possibly corresponds to TRBD1 (5 bases). The CDR3 runs to 14 residues. Trimming removed 3 bases at V and 2 bases at J, with 11 bases between. Looked up from germline, CDR1 is MDHEN and CDR2 is SYDVKM.

The CDR3 spells CSVVRIEGGGAFF. The CDR3 DNA follows: TGCAGCGTTGTCCGTATAGAAGGGGGTGGGGCTTTCTTT. The chain combines TRBV29-1 with TRBJ1-1; TRBD1 might be the D (6 bases). V dropped 4 bases and J dropped 11 bases, with 20 bases sitting between them. The germline CDR1 and CDR2 sequences are SQVTM and ANQGSEA. The CDR3 contains 13 residues.